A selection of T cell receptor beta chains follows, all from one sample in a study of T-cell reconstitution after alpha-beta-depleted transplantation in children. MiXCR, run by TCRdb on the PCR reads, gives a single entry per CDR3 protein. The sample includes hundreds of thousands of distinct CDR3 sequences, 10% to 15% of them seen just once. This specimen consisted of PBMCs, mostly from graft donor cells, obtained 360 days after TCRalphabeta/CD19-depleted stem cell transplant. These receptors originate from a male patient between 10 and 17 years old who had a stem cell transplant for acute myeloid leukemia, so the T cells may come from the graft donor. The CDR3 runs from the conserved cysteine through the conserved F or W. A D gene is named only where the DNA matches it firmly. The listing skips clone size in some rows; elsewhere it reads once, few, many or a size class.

TGCGCCAGCAGTCTTCGGACTAGCGGGAGGGCCCTAGAGACCCAGTACTTC CASSLRTSGRALETQYF TRBJ2-5 - TRBD2 TRBV5-1
TGTGCCAGCAGCATTAGGTCCTTCCAGCATGAGCAGTTCTTC CASSIRSFQHEQFF TRBJ2-1 few - TRBV9
TGTGCCAGCAGCTTACGGGGCGAGCAGTACTTC CASSLRGEQYF TRBJ2-7 many - TRBV28
TGTGCCATCAGTGAGCGAAGGGTCCCCTACGAGCAGTACTTC CAISERRVPYEQYF TRBJ2-7 - - TRBV10-3
TGTGCCAGCAGCGCCTTCGGAGCGGGAGGGGTGGATGAGCAGTTCTTC CASSAFGAGGVDEQFF TRBJ2-1 - TRBD2 TRBV9
TGTGCCAGCAGCTTAGTACCCCTAGCGGGAGTAGGCGAGCAGTACTTC CASSLVPLAGVGEQYF TRBJ2-7 - TRBD2 TRBV7-6
TGCAGTGCTAGAGAAACCCCGAACGACATTCAGTACTTC CSARETPNDIQYF TRBJ2-4 - - TRBV20-1
TGTGCCACCAGCAGAGAATTATTTCTGAACACTGAAGCTTTCTTT CATSRELFLNTEAFF TRBJ1-1 - - TRBV15
TGTGCCAGCAGGGTGGGACAGTCCCCTGACTACGAGCAGTACTTC CASRVGQSPDYEQYF TRBJ2-7 few TRBD1 TRBV27
TGTGCCAGCAGCTTTAGGGTTAGCACAGATACGCAGTATTTT CASSFRVSTDTQYF TRBJ2-3 - - TRBV7-8
TGCAGCGAGAGAGGGATTTCTGGGGCCAACGTCCTGACTTTC CSERGISGANVLTF TRBJ2-6 - - TRBV20-1
TGCGCCAGCACTCAGGGAGAGACCCAGTACTTC CASTQGETQYF TRBJ2-5 - - TRBV5-1
TGTGCCACCAGCAGGAGGACGGGAGAGCAGTACTTC CATSRRTGEQYF TRBJ2-7 - - TRBV15
TGCGCCAGCAGCAGAGCCCGACAGCCCTTCCAAGAGACCCAGTACTTC CASSRARQPFQETQYF TRBJ2-5 - - TRBV5-1
TGTGCCAGCAGCCCTTGGATAGCGGGCATCCAAGAGACCCAGTACTTC CASSPWIAGIQETQYF TRBJ2-5 few TRBD2 TRBV4-2
TGCAGTGCTAGGTTCCCCCAGGCGTACGAGCAGTACTTC CSARFPQAYEQYF TRBJ2-7 many - TRBV20-1
TGTGCCAGCTCACAGATCGGGGGACTCTACGAGCAGTACTTC CASSQIGGLYEQYF TRBJ2-7 few - TRBV18
TGTGCCACCAGCGTCCGGACTAGCAACCCCTACGAGCAGTACTTC CATSVRTSNPYEQYF TRBJ2-7 few TRBD2 TRBV15
TGTGCCAGCAGCCCGGGACGGTACAGCACCATATATTTT CASSPGRYSTIYF TRBJ1-3 few - TRBV13
TGTGCCAGCAGCGTAGAAGTTTTCTCCTACAATGAGCAGTTCTTC CASSVEVFSYNEQFF TRBJ2-1 - - TRBV9
TGCGCCAGCAGCCGAACTAGCGACTACGAGCAGTACTTC CASSRTSDYEQYF TRBJ2-7 - TRBD2 TRBV4-3
TGTGCCAGCAGACAACGACAGGGAACGAACACCGGGGAGCTGTTTTTT CASRQRQGTNTGELFF TRBJ2-2 - TRBD1 TRBV6-2/TRBV6-3
TGTGCCAGCAGCTTCGTCGATGAAGCTTTCTTT CASSFVDEAFF TRBJ1-1 many - TRBV12-3/TRBV12-4
TGTGCCAGCACCCCCTTACCCCACACAGATACGCAGTATTTT CASTPLPHTDTQYF TRBJ2-3 - - TRBV12-3/TRBV12-4
TGCAGTGCGAACGACAGGATGGACTACGAGCAGTACTTC CSANDRMDYEQYF TRBJ2-7 many - TRBV20-1
TGTGCCAGCAGCCCCTTTCTCCGGTGGGGTGGAGACGAGCAGTACTTC CASSPFLRWGGDEQYF TRBJ2-7 - - TRBV7-2
TGCAGTGCTAGTCCTCTAGCGGGATCCTACAATGAGCAGTTCTTC CSASPLAGSYNEQFF TRBJ2-1 many TRBD2 TRBV20-1
TGTGCCAGCAGCGTAGGTCCAGGGGTGGACACTGAAGCTTTCTTT CASSVGPGVDTEAFF TRBJ1-1 few - TRBV9
TGTGCCAGTAGATTGCGCGGGACGGGCGGGTTTCGGCCCCAGCATTTT CASRLRGTGGFRPQHF TRBJ1-5 once - TRBV19
TGCAGCGTTGTTTCCAGGGACCCCTACGAGCAGTACTTC CSVVSRDPYEQYF TRBJ2-7 few - TRBV29-1
TGTGCCAGCACCACGGACAGGGGAAAATACGAGCAGTACTTC CASTTDRGKYEQYF TRBJ2-7 few TRBD1 TRBV2
TGCAGCGTAAATGGGGATGGGAATGAAAAACTGTTTTTT CSVNGDGNEKLFF TRBJ1-4 - - TRBV29-1
TGCGCCAGCAGCTCATTGGAACTAACAGGGGAGGAGACCCAGTACTTC CASSSLELTGEETQYF TRBJ2-5 - TRBD1 TRBV5-1
TGTGCCAGCAGCTTAGGCGGTAGCGGAGCTCACGAGCAGTACTTC CASSLGGSGAHEQYF TRBJ2-7 - - TRBV7-9
TGCAGTGCTAGGCCGGGGGCTGGGGGTACGCAGTATTTT CSARPGAGGTQYF TRBJ2-3 few - TRBV20-1
TGCAGTGCTTTACCGGGGGGGAGTTACAATGAGCAGTTCTTC CSALPGGSYNEQFF TRBJ2-1 many TRBD2 TRBV20-1
TGTGCCAGCAGTTACCCGGGGGTCGGCGAGCAGTACTTC CASSYPGVGEQYF TRBJ2-7 few - TRBV6-6
TGCAGTGCTTGGGGACAGCCAAGGGAAGAGACCCAGTACTTC CSAWGQPREETQYF TRBJ2-5 many TRBD1 TRBV20-1
TGTGCCACCAGCATTGGCGGAAGGGAGACCCAGTACTTC CATSIGGRETQYF TRBJ2-5 - - TRBV15
TGTGCCAGCAGTTTTCCCCCCGTTGACTATGGCTACACCTTC CASSFPPVDYGYTF TRBJ1-2 many - TRBV28
TGTGCCAGCAGTTCCAGACAGGGGGCCTCCTACGAGCAGTACTTC CASSSRQGASYEQYF TRBJ2-7 few TRBD1 TRBV6-5
TGCGCCAGCAGCCAAGACCCCGTCAGCAACTATGGCTACACCTTC CASSQDPVSNYGYTF TRBJ1-2 - - TRBV4-3
TGTGCCAGCAGCCAAAACCCTTGGCAGTACTACGAGCAGTACTTC CASSQNPWQYYEQYF TRBJ2-7 few - TRBV3-1
TGCAGCGCTCCGGGACAGGCTCCGAATGAGCAGTTCTTC CSAPGQAPNEQFF TRBJ2-1 many TRBD1 TRBV29-1
TGTGCCAGCACTTACGGGGCCCCCGTAGCCAAAAACATTCAGTACTTC CASTYGAPVAKNIQYF TRBJ2-4 few - TRBV6-2/TRBV6-3
TGTGCCAGCAGTTTGGGGGGAGGTACTGAGACCCAGTACTTC CASSLGGGTETQYF TRBJ2-5 - - TRBV12-3/TRBV12-4
TGCAGCGTTGGGACTAGCGGGATTAGTCCGGGCACAGATACGCAGTATTTT CSVGTSGISPGTDTQYF TRBJ2-3 - TRBD2 TRBV29-1
TGCGCCAGCAGCCAAGGGGGCGCTAGCGGGAGGTACGAGCAGTACTTC CASSQGGASGRYEQYF TRBJ2-7 - TRBD2 TRBV4-3
TGTGCCAGCAGCGTAGATGTTGGAGTAGGGGAATCGAACACCGGGGAGCTGTTTTTT CASSVDVGVGESNTGELFF TRBJ2-2 few - TRBV9
TGTGCCAGCAGCAGAGGACCTGGGGAGTATGGCCTTACAGATACTCAGTATTTT CASSRGPGEYGLTDTQYF TRBJ2-3 - - TRBV5-5
TGTGCCACCTGGTCCCCCTTCGGGAAGCAGTACTTC CATWSPFGKQYF TRBJ2-7 - - TRBV15
TGTGCCAGCAGTTACTTACTAGCGGGAGGAGAGTACTTC CASSYLLAGGEYF TRBJ2-7 few TRBD2 TRBV6-2/TRBV6-3